The 19 T cell receptor beta chains below were found in one sample sequenced in a study of technical replicates of blood from a few donors. Data came from immunoSEQ multiplex PCR; TCRdb stores just in-frame clones and leaves some out. The table lists about 59,000 clones, 93% of them singletons. Sequencing used PBMCs. The source of these receptors is a human donor in good health. Some clones in this sample may be carry-over from other donors' samples.

This clone was found once. V and J are TRBV5-1 and TRBJ1-3, with TRBD1 as a possible D gene (6 bases). Trimming shortened V by 5 bases and J by 4 bases, and 13 bases separated the two germline ends. This CDR3 has 14 residues. CDR1 is SGHRS, CDR2 YFSETQ, per germline. DNA of the CDR3: TGCGCCAGCAGTTTTGACAGGCCCGGAAACACCATATATTTT. Protein: CASSFDRPGNTIYF. The whole variable domain, filled in from reference TRBV5-1 and TRBJ1-3, reads KAGVTQTPRYLIKTRGQQVTLSCSPISGHRSVSWYQQTPGQGLQFLFEYFSETQRNKGNFPGRFSGRQFSNSRSEMNVSTLELGDSALYLCASSFDRPGNTIYFGEGSWLTVV.

This chain uses TRBV5-4 with TRBJ2-1; D gene unclear. V lost 1 base, J lost 5 bases, and 7 bases lay in between. The CDR3 totals 13 residues. Germline V gives CDR1 SGHNT, CDR2 YYREEE (reference sequence). The CDR3 DNA follows: TGTGCCAGCAGCTTGCCTAGAGACAATGAGCAGTTCTTC. This encodes CASSLPRDNEQFF.

The chain carries TRBV4-1 and TRBJ2-7, with 9 bases matching TRBD1. CDR3 length: 16 amino acids. Germline values: CDR1 MGHRA, CDR2 YSYEKL. The V segment lost 1 base and the J segment 4 bases; nucleotides outside the gene matches: 8. CDR3 loop: CASSQGGTGRTYEQYF. The CDR3, as DNA: TGCGCCAGCAGCCAAGGGGGGACAGGGAGAACATACGAGCAGTACTTC.

In DNA form, the CDR3 reads TGCAGCGCCGGGACCGGGACAGGGGGCGGCTACACCTTC. Protein product: CSAGTGTGGGYTF. The rearrangement joins TRBV29-1 to TRBJ1-2; 12 positions agree with TRBD1. CDR3 length: 13 residues. From germline, CDR1 is SQVTM and CDR2 ANQGSEA. V gave up 7 bases and J gave up 8 bases; unmatched junction bases: 8.

The chain links TRBV10-1 to TRBJ1-6, with D maybe TRBD1 (6 bases). CDR3 length: 15 residues. Trimming left V 6 bases short and J 7 bases short, with 16 bases between. The V gene's germline CDR1 is WNHNN and CDR2 SYGVQD (reference sequence). This chain's CDR3 is CASRKSDRPNSPLHF. The CDR3 DNA follows: TGCGCCAGCAGGAAATCTGACAGGCCCAATTCACCCCTCCACTTT.

J is TRBJ1-2 and V is TRBV4-1; no clear D gene. Germline CDR1 reads MGHRA; CDR2 reads YSYEKL. This CDR3 region has 13 residues. The V and J ends lost 0 bases and 7 bases respectively, with 9 bases between them. For the CDR3, the DNA is TGCGCCAGCAGCCAAGACCGAACAAGTGGCTACACCTTC. It is translated as CASSQDRTSGYTF.

This rearrangement joins TRBV11-2 to TRBJ2-2, with a weak D call TRBD2 (6 bases). V was shortened by 5 bases and J by 4 bases, with 14 bases between the two germline ends. CDR1 and CDR2 from the germline V gene are SGHAT and FQNNGV. The CDR3 loop spans 15 amino acids. The CDR3 DNA follows: TGTGCCAGCAGCCTGCCGGGACTTCGCACCGGGGAGCTGTTTTTT. It translates to CASSLPGLRTGELFF.

The chain couples TRBV19 to TRBJ1-3, with TRBD1 matching over 7 bases. Germline CDR1 is LNHDA and CDR2 is SQIVND (reference sequence). Trimming cost V 9 bases and J 5 bases; bases outside gene matches: 16. The CDR3 is 16 amino acids. The CDR3 nucleotides are TGTGCCAGCACTAGGCCGGGGACAGACGAAAGAAACACCATATATTTT. Amino acid sequence: CASTRPGTDERNTIYF.

The gene calls are TRBV7-8 and TRBJ2-1; 7 nucleotides match TRBD2. The V segment lost 5 bases and the J segment 6 bases; nucleotides outside the gene matches: 13. CDR1 is SGHVS and CDR2 is FQNEAQ in the germline V gene. There are 16 residues in the CDR3. CDR3 in amino acids: CASSPHRDYASNEQFF. DNA for the CDR3: TGTGCCAGCAGCCCGCACCGGGACTACGCTTCCAATGAGCAGTTCTTC.

This chain uses TRBV18 with TRBJ2-3; D might be TRBD2 (5 bases). V was clipped by 0 bases and J by 2 bases, with 15 bases between them. Germline V CDR1 and CDR2: KGHSH, LQKENI. The CDR3 is 17 residues long. The DNA for the CDR3 is TGTGCCAGCTCACCACCCCCGAGGGCTATAACCACAGATACGCAGTATTTT. Protein product: CASSPPPRAITTDTQYF.

This chain connects TRBV7-2 to TRBJ2-2; the match to TRBD1 covers 8 bases. CDR3 length equals 16 residues. Trimming took 4 bases from V and 0 from J; bases not matched to a gene: 4. Germline CDR1 SGHTA, CDR2 FQGNSA. The CDR3 sequence: CASSSWDRTNTGELFF. For the CDR3, the DNA is TGTGCCAGCAGCTCCTGGGACAGGACGAACACCGGGGAGCTGTTTTTT. Full variable domain (missing parts from reference TRBV7-2 and TRBJ2-2): GAGVSQSPSNKVTEKGKDVELRCDPISGHTALYWYRQSLGQGLEFLIYFQGNSAPDKSGLPSDRFSAERTGGSVSTLTIQRTQQEDSAVYLCASSSWDRTNTGELFFGEGSRLTVL.

This clone was seen once. This chain connects TRBV18 to TRBJ1-2, with D tentatively TRBD1 (5 bases). Germline values: CDR1 KGHSH, CDR2 LQKENI. The CDR3 totals 13 residues. Trimming left V 6 bases short and J 6 bases short, with 14 bases between. For the CDR3, the DNA is TGTGCCAGCTCTGACGGGGGGTACGATGGCTACACCTTC. It encodes CASSDGGYDGYTF.

This chain uses TRBV6-6 with TRBJ2-7; 10 bases map to TRBD2. Germline V CDR1 and CDR2: MNHNY, SVGAGI (reference sequence). V was pared by 6 bases and J by 3 bases, with 8 bases of the junction left unmatched. This CDR3 is built from 15 residues. CDR3 coding DNA: TGTGCCAGCAGCCTGGGGTCTAGCGGGGGCTACGAGCAGTACTTC. Its translation: CASSLGSSGGYEQYF.

The rearrangement links TRBV10-3 to TRBJ1-2; maybe TRBD1 (5 bases). This CDR3 comprises 12 residues. The ends were cut back, 10 bases at V and 7 bases at J, with 16 bases in the middle. Germline V CDR1 and CDR2: ENHRY, SYGVKD. For the CDR3, the DNA is TGTGCCACCTCAGGTCAGGGCCCTGGCTACACCTTC. Its protein product is CATSGQGPGYTF.

V is TRBV9 and J is TRBJ2-7, with 8 nucleotides matching TRBD2. This CDR3 is built from 16 residues. CDR1 and CDR2 from the germline V gene are SGDLS and YYNGEE. V lost 4 bases and J lost 0; bases outside the gene matches: 9. The CDR3 spells CASSPRGSGGSYEQYF. For the CDR3, the DNA is TGTGCCAGCAGCCCACGCGGGAGCGGGGGCTCCTACGAGCAGTACTTC. The full variable domain, in which reference TRBV9 and TRBJ2-7 provide the parts outside the CDR3, is DSGVTQTPKHLITATGQRVTLRCSPRSGDLSVYWYQQSLDQGLQFLIQYYNGEERAKGNILERFSAQQFPDLHSELNLSSLELGDSALYFCASSPRGSGGSYEQYFGPGTRLTVT.

The chain employs TRBV5-5 and TRBJ2-1, with 8 bases fitting TRBD1. The V and J ends lost 0 bases and 3 bases, in that order; junction bases with no gene match: 5. This CDR3 comprises 16 residues. The germline gives CDR1 SGHKS, CDR2 YYEKEE (reference sequence). The CDR3 loop reads CASSLGGTGRYNEQFF. In DNA, the CDR3 is TGTGCCAGCAGCTTGGGGGGGACAGGTCGCTACAATGAGCAGTTCTTC.

The chain uses TRBV4-2 and TRBJ2-3; 9 bases fit TRBD2. The CDR3 covers 15 residues. Looked up from germline, CDR1 is LGHNA and CDR2 is YNFKEQ. V shed 2 bases, J shed 4 bases, and the junction held 4 bases outside the gene matches. CDR3 sequence: CASSQSAGGADTQYF. CDR3 DNA: TGTGCCAGCAGCCAATCGGCGGGAGGGGCAGATACGCAGTATTTT.

This clone has only one observation. As DNA, the CDR3 is TGTGCCAGCAGCGAGGGGGTCTGGGGCAATGAGCAGTTCTTC. It specifies CASSEGVWGNEQFF. V and J are TRBV9 and TRBJ2-1; possibly TRBD1 for D (6 bases). Germline V gene lookup returns CDR1 SGDLS and CDR2 YYNGEE. V lost 3 bases and J 6 bases, leaving 13 bases between the germline ends. CDR3 length equals 14 residues.

The chain employs TRBV5-4 and TRBJ2-7, with a tentative D call TRBD2 (5 bases). The CDR3 is 15 amino acids. The germline V gene encodes CDR1 SGHNT and CDR2 YYREEE (reference sequence). Trimming left V 3 bases short and J 2 bases short, with 15 bases between. CDR3 amino acids: CASSWGEQLTYEQYF. CDR3 in DNA: TGTGCCAGCAGCTGGGGAGAGCAATTAACCTACGAGCAGTACTTC. Looking up the rest from reference TRBV5-4 and TRBJ2-7 gives the full variable domain: ETGVTQSPTHLIKTRGQQVTLRCSSQSGHNTVSWYQQALGQGPQFIFQYYREEENGRGNFPPRFSGLQFPNYSSELNVNALELDDSALYLCASSWGEQLTYEQYFGPGTRLTVT.